What follows are 16 T cell receptor beta chains derived from one specimen sequenced in a study of T cells in Graves' hyperthyroidism and ophthalmopathy. Amplification of TCR beta CDR3 regions was performed using RNA transcripts as template. A set of HTBI primers served as the primers for a first-round RT-PCR of the TCR CDR3. TCRdb independently ran MiXCR on the multiplex PCR reads; one entry per CDR3 protein. The sample shows 300,000 to 400,000 distinct CDR3 sequences, about 15% of them seen only once. The sequenced sample was blood. These receptors came from a woman aged 55 to 70 with Graves' hyperthyroidism.

This clonotype has ten or more counts. V usage is TRBV24-1 and J usage is TRBJ1-2, with D unresolved. CDR1 and CDR2 (germline): KGHDR, SFDVKD. V lost 3 bases and J lost 2, with 9 bases in between. The CDR3 is 14 amino acids. This CDR3 is CATSDVTQNYGYTF. The CDR3, as DNA: TGTGCCACCAGTGATGTGACCCAAAACTATGGCTACACCTTC.

As for this clonotype: With a much larger clone just one base away, this may be a read error. Because the CDR3 is missing its conserved closing phenylalanine or tryptophan, this is likely a read error. This rearrangement joins TRBV3-1 to TRBJ2-2; D unresolved. The CDR3 spans 16 residues. Trimming removed 6 bases at V and 3 bases at J, with 17 bases between. Germline lookup yields CDR1 LGHDT and CDR2 YNNKEL (reference sequence). CDR3 protein: CASSQFSPAHTGELFL. The CDR3 DNA reads TGTGCCAGCAGTCAATTTAGTCCGGCACACACCGGGGAGCTGTTTCTT.

This clonotype was seen ten or more times. The chain has TRBV28 and TRBJ1-4, with D tentatively TRBD1 (5 bases). With 6 bases removed from V and 8 bases from J, the gap between germline ends came to 22 bases. The CDR3 runs to 16 residues. The germline CDR1 and CDR2 sequences are MDHEN and SYDVKM. This CDR3 is CASRGPRVAGPEKLFF. The CDR3 DNA reads TGTGCCAGCAGAGGACCCAGGGTGGCAGGGCCCGAAAAACTGTTTTTT.

The chain uses TRBV28 and TRBJ2-3; 10 bases align to TRBD2. The junction had 10 bases not matched to a gene; V was cut back by 5 bases and J by 2 bases. Germline V lookup: CDR1 MDHEN, CDR2 SYDVKM. The CDR3 has 17 amino acids. Written as DNA, the CDR3 is TGTGCCAGCAGTCCTCTCCTAGCGGGGGCGATCACAGATACGCAGTATTTT. Protein: CASSPLLAGAITDTQYF.

A few counts support this clonotype. This chain uses TRBV19 with TRBJ1-6; 7 nucleotides align to TRBD1. Germline V CDR1 and CDR2: LNHDA, SQIVND (reference sequence). J gave up 7 bases and V 5 bases, and 5 bases lay outside the gene matches. The CDR3 has 14 residues. CDR3 nucleotides: TGTGCCAGTAGTCCCCTGGGACAGAATTCACCCCTCCACTTT. Residues: CASSPLGQNSPLHF.

This clonotype was observed a handful of times. The rearrangement uses TRBV12-3 or TRBV12-4 and TRBJ1-3, with 7 bases fitting TRBD1. The trim removed 6 bases at V and 4 bases at J, leaving 6 bases unmatched. CDR3 length: 14 amino acids. This CDR3 reads CASRTTGPGNTIYF. DNA of the CDR3: TGTGCCAGCAGGACGACAGGGCCCGGAAACACCATATATTTT.

This clonotype was counted ten times or more. The chain couples TRBV5-6 to TRBJ2-7, with TRBD2 identical over 13 bases. CDR3 length equals 13 residues. In germline, CDR1 is SGHDT, CDR2 YYEEEE. The junction had 4 bases not matched to a gene; V was cut back by 1 base and J by 12 bases. The CDR3 sequence is CASSLRTSGRLYF. The CDR3 DNA sequence: TGTGCCAGCAGCTTGAGGACTAGCGGGAGATTGTACTTC.

A word on this clonotype: One junction end disagrees with the germline gene, perhaps due to a read error. This chain joins TRBV28 and TRBJ2-1; the D gene could be TRBD1 or TRBD2 (5 bases each). Germline-derived CDR1 and CDR2 are MDHEN and SYDVKM. The CDR3 spans 11 residues. CDR3 in amino acids: CASSSVGERFF. The CDR3 DNA reads as TGTGCCAGCAGTTCCGTAGGGGAGCGGTTCTTC.

Many counts were recorded for this clonotype. The rearrangement links TRBV11-2 to TRBJ2-7; a weak D match, TRBD1 (8 bases). This CDR3 comprises 15 residues. From germline, CDR1 is SGHAT and CDR2 FQNNGV. V gave up 5 bases and J gave up 8 bases, with 22 bases separating them. CDR3 sequence (DNA): TGTGCCAGCAGCGGGGGGGCAGGGGGCCCTAGGAAGCAGTACTTC. The encoded protein is CASSGGAGGPRKQYF.

The chain combines TRBV20-1 with TRBJ2-7, with TRBD2 matching 8 bases. This CDR3 comprises 12 residues. J lost 5 bases, V lost 5 bases, and 5 bases had no gene match. Germline CDR1 and CDR2: DFQATT and SNEGSKA (reference sequence). CDR3 DNA: TGCAGTGCTCGAGCGGGAGCACACGAGCAGTACTTC. Amino acids: CSARAGAHEQYF.

This sequence joins TRBV5-1 and TRBJ1-1; TRBD1 might be the D (6 bases). Trimming took 0 bases from V and 3 from J, leaving 12 bases between them. The germline gives CDR1 SGHRS, CDR2 YFSETQ. The CDR3 has 15 amino acids. This CDR3 is CASSLGYRDDTEAFF. The CDR3 nucleotides read TGCGCCAGCAGCTTGGGATACAGGGATGACACTGAAGCTTTCTTT.

The chain has TRBV2 and TRBJ2-1, with 10 bases that match TRBD2. Germline V CDR1 and CDR2: SNHLY, FYNNEI. The junction had 8 bases not matched to a gene; V was cut back by 6 bases and J by 9 bases. This CDR3 contains 14 residues. CDR3: CASRVTSGRFEQFF. The CDR3 bases are TGTGCCAGCAGGGTGACTAGCGGGCGTTTTGAGCAGTTCTTC.

V and J are TRBV13 and TRBJ2-1; 7 positions match TRBD2. The junction had 10 bases not matched to a gene; V was cut back by 5 bases and J by 3 bases. CDR1 and CDR2 from the germline V gene are PRHDT and FYEKMQ (reference sequence). CDR3 length equals 16 residues. CDR3 DNA sequence: TGTGCCAGCAGCACCGCGGCTAGCGGTATCTACAATGAGCAGTTCTTC. Protein sequence: CASSTAASGIYNEQFF.

This clonotype occurred many times. The rearrangement uses TRBV3-1 and TRBJ2-1; 15 nucleotides align to TRBD2. Germline CDR1 and CDR2: LGHDT and YNNKEL (reference sequence). This CDR3 is 16 amino acids long. J was trimmed by 5 bases and V by 3 bases; bases with no gene match: 2. DNA of the CDR3: TGTGCCAGCAGCCAGGGGACTAGCGGGAGGCACAATGAGCAGTTCTTC. Amino acids: CASSQGTSGRHNEQFF.

This clonotype was picked up many times. The chain links TRBV6-1 to TRBJ1-1, with 8 positions matching TRBD1. J gave up 6 bases and V 5 bases, and 17 bases lay outside the gene matches. Germline CDR1 is MNHNS and CDR2 is SASEGT. The CDR3 has 17 amino acids. The DNA of the CDR3 is TGTGCCAGCAGTCGACAGGGGATGGTGGAAGCACTTGCTGAAGCTTTCTTT. It translates to CASSRQGMVEALAEAFF.

The chain is built from TRBV9 and TRBJ1-1; D remains ambiguous. Germline-derived CDR1 and CDR2 are SGDLS and YYNGEE. The CDR3 loop spans 14 amino acids. Trimming pared 0 bases from V and 6 bases from J, leaving 12 bases between. The CDR3, as DNA: TGTGCCAGCAGCGTAGCGGTCCGTTCGCCTGAAGCTTTCTTT. It yields the protein CASSVAVRSPEAFF.